This T cell receptor (beta chain) was captured by sequencing in a study of cytomegalovirus exposure and HLA in healthy donors. Trimming cost V 0 bases and J 5 bases; bases outside gene matches: 4. The length of the CDR3 is 14 residues. Germline loops: CDR1 SGHRS, CDR2 YFSETQ. About this clone itself: Its antigen is still unknown.

All the people who gave samples were healthy bone marrow donors. The study's findings and limits: Many donors carried some public TCRs, although rarity characterized most TCR sequences. Both high specificity and high sensitivity reportedly marked the classifier's diagnosis of cytomegalovirus status. Presence/absence analyses assumed roughly uniform sequencing depth across donors.

The PCR was carried out with 60 Vbeta primers and 13 Jbeta primers. The repertoire was sequenced with immunoSEQ multiplex PCR; TCRdb's copy has only in-frame clones and lacks some. The profile shows around 190,000 clones, 70% to 80% of them singletons. The clonotype originates from a man aged 25-45 years in good health and CMV-seronegative. Sequencing was carried out using PBMCs. This chain links TRBV5-1 with TRBJ1-1; 7 bases line up with TRBD1. CDR3 region: CASSLGQGETEAFF. CDR3 DNA: TGCGCCAGCAGCTTGGGACAGGGCGAGACTGAAGCTTTCTTT.